This T cell receptor (beta chain) is from a study of cytomegalovirus exposure and HLA in healthy donors. Study-level results: It was reportedly the case that the classifier diagnosed cytomegalovirus status with high specificity and sensitivity. The study put 150 or so TCR beta chains on its list as cytomegalovirus-associated. Rare sequences made up most TCRs, while some public TCRs were found in many donors.

As concerns this clone: Its antigen remains unidentified. The sample contains more than one DNA sequence encoding this CDR3.

Clones were sequenced by immunoSEQ multiplex PCR, and TCRdb holds only the in-frame ones, with some missing. The sample contains about 88,000 clones, around 96% of which appear only once. V shed 5 bases, J shed 0 bases, and the junction held 4 bases outside the gene matches. CDR1 and CDR2 from the germline V gene are MNHEY and SMNVEV (reference sequence). CDR3 size: 14 residues. It was the approximately 120-subject validation cohort, separate from the approximately 700-subject first cohort, to which the donors belonged. Source material: PBMCs. This chain links TRBV27 with TRBJ2-7; TRBD1 matches at 7 bases. This TCR derives from a man between 18 and 35 years old in good health and CMV-seronegative. The CDR3, as DNA: TGTGCCAGCAGTCTACAGGGGCCCTCCTACGAGCAGTACTTC. It is translated as CASSLQGPSYEQYF.